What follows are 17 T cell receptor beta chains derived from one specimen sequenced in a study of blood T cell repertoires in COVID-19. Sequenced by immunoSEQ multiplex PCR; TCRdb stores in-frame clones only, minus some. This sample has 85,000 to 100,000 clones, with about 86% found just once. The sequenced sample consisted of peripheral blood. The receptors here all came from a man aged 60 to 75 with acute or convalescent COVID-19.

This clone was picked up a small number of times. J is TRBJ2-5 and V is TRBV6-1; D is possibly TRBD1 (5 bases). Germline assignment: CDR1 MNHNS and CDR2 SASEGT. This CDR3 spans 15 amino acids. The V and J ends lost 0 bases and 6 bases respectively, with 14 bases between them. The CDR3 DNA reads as TGTGCCAGCAGTGAAGCGGGCCAGGGTATCAAGACCCAGTACTTC. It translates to CASSEAGQGIKTQYF.

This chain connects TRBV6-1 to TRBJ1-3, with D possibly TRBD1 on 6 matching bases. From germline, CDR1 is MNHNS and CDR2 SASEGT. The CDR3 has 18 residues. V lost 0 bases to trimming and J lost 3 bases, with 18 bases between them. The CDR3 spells CASSEAARGGVGGNTIYF. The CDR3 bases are TGTGCCAGCAGTGAAGCTGCCAGGGGAGGGGTTGGTGGAAACACCATATATTTT.

In nucleotides, the CDR3 is TGTGCCAGTAAAAAGGGAGGGAACACTGAAGCTTTCTTT. Translating it yields CASKKGGNTEAFF. This sequence joins TRBV19 and TRBJ1-1; the D is unclear. This CDR3 is built from 13 residues. Germline values: CDR1 LNHDA, CDR2 SQIVND (reference sequence). The V end was cut by 7 bases, the J end by 1 base, with 10 bases between.

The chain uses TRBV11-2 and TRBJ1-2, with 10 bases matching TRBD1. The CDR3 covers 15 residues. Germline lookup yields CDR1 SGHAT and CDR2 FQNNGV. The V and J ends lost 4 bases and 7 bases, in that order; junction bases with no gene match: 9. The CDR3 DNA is TGTGCCAGCAGCTGGCGACAGGGGGCGGATACTGGCTACACCTTC. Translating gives CASSWRQGADTGYTF. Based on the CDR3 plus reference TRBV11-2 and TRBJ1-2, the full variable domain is EAGVAQSPRYKIIEKRQSVAFWCNPISGHATLYWYQQILGQGPKLLIQFQNNGVVDDSQLPKDRFSAERLKGVDSTLKIQPAKLEDSAVYLCASSWRQGADTGYTFGSGTRLTVV.

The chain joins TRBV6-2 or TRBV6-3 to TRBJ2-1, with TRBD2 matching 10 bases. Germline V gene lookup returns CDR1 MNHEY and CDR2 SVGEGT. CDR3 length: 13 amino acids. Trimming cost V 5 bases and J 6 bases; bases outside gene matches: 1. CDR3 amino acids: CASSSGRANEQFF. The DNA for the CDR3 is TGTGCCAGCAGTAGCGGGAGGGCCAATGAGCAGTTCTTC.

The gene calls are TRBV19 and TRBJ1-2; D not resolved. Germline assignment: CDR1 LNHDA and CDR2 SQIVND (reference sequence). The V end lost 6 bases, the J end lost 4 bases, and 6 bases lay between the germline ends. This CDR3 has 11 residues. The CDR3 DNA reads TGTGCCAGTAGACAGACCTATGGCTACACCTTC. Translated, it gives CASRQTYGYTF.

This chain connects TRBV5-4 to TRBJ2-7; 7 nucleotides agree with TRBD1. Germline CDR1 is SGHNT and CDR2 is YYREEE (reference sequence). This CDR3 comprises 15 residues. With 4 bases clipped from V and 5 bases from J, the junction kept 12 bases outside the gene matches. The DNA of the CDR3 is TGTGCCAGCAGCCCAGTAGGCAGGGGGTGGGACGAGCAGTACTTC. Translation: CASSPVGRGWDEQYF.

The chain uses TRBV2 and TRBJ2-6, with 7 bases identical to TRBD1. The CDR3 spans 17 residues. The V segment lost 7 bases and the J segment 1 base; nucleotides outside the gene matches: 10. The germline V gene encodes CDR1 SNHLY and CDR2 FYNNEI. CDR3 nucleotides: TGTGCCAGCAACACAGGACAGGCGAGATCTGGGGCCAACGTCCTGACTTTC. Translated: CASNTGQARSGANVLTF.

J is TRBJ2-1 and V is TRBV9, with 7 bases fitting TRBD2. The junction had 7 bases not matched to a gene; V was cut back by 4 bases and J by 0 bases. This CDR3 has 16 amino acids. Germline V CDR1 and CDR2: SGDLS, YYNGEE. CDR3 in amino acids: CASSPAGGSSYNEQFF. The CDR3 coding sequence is TGTGCCAGCAGCCCAGCCGGCGGGAGCTCCTACAATGAGCAGTTCTTC.

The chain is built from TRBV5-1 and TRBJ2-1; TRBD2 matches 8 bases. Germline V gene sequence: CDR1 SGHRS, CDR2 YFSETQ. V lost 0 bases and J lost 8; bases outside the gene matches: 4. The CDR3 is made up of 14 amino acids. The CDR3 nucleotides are TGCGCCAGCAGCTTGGCGGGAGGGCCCGATGAGCAGTTCTTC. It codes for CASSLAGGPDEQFF.

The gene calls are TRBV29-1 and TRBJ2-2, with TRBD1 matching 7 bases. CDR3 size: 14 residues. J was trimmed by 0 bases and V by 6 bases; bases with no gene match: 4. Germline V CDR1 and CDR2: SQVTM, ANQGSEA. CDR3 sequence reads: CSVAGGPNTGELFF. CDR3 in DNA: TGCAGCGTAGCAGGGGGTCCGAACACCGGGGAGCTGTTTTTT.

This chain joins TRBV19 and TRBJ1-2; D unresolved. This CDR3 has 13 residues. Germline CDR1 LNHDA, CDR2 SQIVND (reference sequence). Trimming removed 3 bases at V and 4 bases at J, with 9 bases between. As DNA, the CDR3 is TGTGCCAGTAGTATCAGTGGAGGCTATGGCTACACCTTC. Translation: CASSISGGYGYTF.

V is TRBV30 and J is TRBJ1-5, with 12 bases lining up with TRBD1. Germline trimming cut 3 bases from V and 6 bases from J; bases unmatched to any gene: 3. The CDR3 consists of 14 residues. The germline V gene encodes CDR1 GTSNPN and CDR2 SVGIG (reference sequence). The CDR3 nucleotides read TGTGCCTGGAGGGGACAGGGGGCGGGTCAGCCCCAGCATTTT. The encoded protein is CAWRGQGAGQPQHF.

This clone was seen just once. CDR3 residues: CASSFRGRVGNTEAFF. For the CDR3, the DNA is TGTGCCAGCAGCTTCAGGGGTCGAGTGGGGAACACTGAAGCTTTCTTT. This chain uses TRBV7-8 with TRBJ1-1; D may be TRBD1 (6 bases). Germline V gives CDR1 SGHVS, CDR2 FQNEAQ. The CDR3 spans 16 residues. Trimming removed 3 bases from V and 1 base from J, with 15 bases in between.

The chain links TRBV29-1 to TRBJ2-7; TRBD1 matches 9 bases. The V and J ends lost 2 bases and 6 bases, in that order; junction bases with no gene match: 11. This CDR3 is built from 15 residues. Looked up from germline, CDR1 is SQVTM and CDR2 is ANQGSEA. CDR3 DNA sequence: TGCAGCGTTGAAATCTTTGGACAGGGGTTGGCCGAGCAGTACTTC. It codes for CSVEIFGQGLAEQYF.

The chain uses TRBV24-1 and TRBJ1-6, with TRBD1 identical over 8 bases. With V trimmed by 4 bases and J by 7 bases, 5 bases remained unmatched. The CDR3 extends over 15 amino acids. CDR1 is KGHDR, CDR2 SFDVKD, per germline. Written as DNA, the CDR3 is TGTGCCACCAGTGAATTGCAGGGGGCGAATTCACCCCTCCACTTT. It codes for CATSELQGANSPLHF.

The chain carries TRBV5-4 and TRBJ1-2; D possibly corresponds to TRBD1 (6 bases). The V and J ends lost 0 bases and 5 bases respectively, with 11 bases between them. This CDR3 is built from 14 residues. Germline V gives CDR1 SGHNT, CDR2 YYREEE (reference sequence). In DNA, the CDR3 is TGTGCCAGCAGCTTGGGATGGGGGCCATATGGCTACACCTTC. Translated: CASSLGWGPYGYTF.